The present entry profiles one T cell receptor beta chain with its context. What antigen it recognizes has not been identified. Per-nucleotide qualities are absent, and no much larger clonotype sits a single base away. Receptor libraries were prepared by the immunoSEQ multiplex PCR assay. RNA was extracted from all samples and reverse transcribed into cDNA as template for TCR sequencing. First-strand cDNA was synthesized with SuperScript III using a 2:1 mix of oligo-dT and random hexamers. A synthetic immune receptor repertoire was used to gauge amplification bias, and whatever bias remained was removed computationally. The source study handled its data this way. After raw reads were preprocessed to remove errors, the CDR3 was defined following IMGT conventions as running from the conserved cysteine to phenylalanine. Clonality was computed by normalizing Shannon entropy by log2 of the number of productive unique TCRs and subtracting the result from 1. CD4 or CD8 identity of scalp clones was inferred by cross-referencing scalp TCRbeta sequences with sorted blood CD4 and CD8 repertoires. Entries here come from immuneACCESS through TCRdb and include only in-frame sequences with V and J called. Some clones fail to appear in such tables; in the studies checked, an unresolved V gene covers under half of the shortfall, and the cause of the remainder is unknown. V, J and clone size derive from that table, while D and trimming were established from the DNA sequence. This sample holds more than 200,000 clones; roughly two thirds were observed only once. The ten largest account for 0.95% to 1.5% of the sample.

The source of the sample is a study of CD8+ T cells in alopecia areata (dated by TCRdb to the late 2010s). Broadly, across the study: The treated patients took part in an open-label pilot trial in which moderate-to-severe alopecia areata was treated with oral tofacitinib at 5 to 10 mg twice daily. TCRbeta CDR3 regions were amplified by immunoSEQ multiplex PCR using 35 Vbeta forward and 13 Jbeta reverse primers. Patients on tofacitinib were biopsied at baseline and after 4 and 24 weeks of treatment, and several of the patients also had a later scalp biopsy. Scalp clonality was compared across normal scalp (n=4), patchy alopecia areata scalp (n=8), and alopecia totalis/universalis scalp (n=8). Patients stayed on tofacitinib for 6 to 18 months and then had 6 months of follow-up off drug so that delayed response and recurrence could be assessed. RNA was extracted with the PAXgene miRNA kit for fixed scalp, the miRNeasy kit for PBMCs, and the RNeasy kit for mouse skin. Scalp tissue and sorted CD4+ and CD8+ peripheral blood T cells from patchy and totalis/universalis alopecia areata patients and from healthy controls were covered by human TCRbeta sequencing. High-throughput TCRbeta sequencing was used to examine T cell clonal expansion in alopecia areata in both the C3H/HeJ mouse model and human patients.

Reading the germline V gene gives CDR1 SNHLY and CDR2 FYNNEI. A distance of 3 bases separates the germline ends of V and J, which lose 1 base and 3 bases respectively. From the cysteine up to the phenylalanine, the CDR3 has a length of 12 residues. The DNA shown is the 36-base CDR3, in frame from base 1. Broader findings and caveats from the paper: Lesional scalp, especially in alopecia totalis/universalis, showed higher clonality and more expanded CD8+ clones than normal scalp, suggesting antigenic drive. TCR sequences shared between patients were less clear than in mice, possibly partly because of HLA diversity in the patient population. Resident alphabeta T cells in normal human skin are also sequenced, complicating scalp TCR repertoire analysis, unlike mouse skin dominated by gammadelta T cells.

The time point label here, explained by the study, means: baseline before oral tofacitinib. Peripheral blood and lesional scalp punch biopsies were obtained from patients with alopecia areata. After PBMCs were isolated by density centrifugation and stained for CD3, CD4 and CD8, a FACSAria was used to sort CD4+ and CD8+ T cells. The sequence came from a human donor with alopecia areata. The sequencing used CD4+ T cells sorted from blood, collected at week 0. The chain links TRBV2 with TRBJ2-5; the D gene cannot be resolved reliably. The CDR3 corresponds to CASSEGEETQYF. The nucleotides are TGTGCCAGCAGTGAAGGGGAAGAGACCCAGTACTTC.